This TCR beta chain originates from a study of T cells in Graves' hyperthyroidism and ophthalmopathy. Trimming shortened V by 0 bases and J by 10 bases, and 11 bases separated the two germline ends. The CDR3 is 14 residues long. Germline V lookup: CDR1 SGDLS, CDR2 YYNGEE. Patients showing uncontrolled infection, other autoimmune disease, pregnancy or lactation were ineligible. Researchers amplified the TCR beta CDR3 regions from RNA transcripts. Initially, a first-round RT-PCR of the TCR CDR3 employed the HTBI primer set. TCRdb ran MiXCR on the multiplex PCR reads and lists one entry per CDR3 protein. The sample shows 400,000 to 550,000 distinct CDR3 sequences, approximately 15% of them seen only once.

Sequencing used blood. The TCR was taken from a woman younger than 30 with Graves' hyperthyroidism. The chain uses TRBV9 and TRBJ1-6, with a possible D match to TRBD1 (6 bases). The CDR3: CASSVEGRGSPLHF. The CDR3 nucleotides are TGTGCCAGCAGCGTAGAGGGGAGGGGGTCACCCCTCCACTTT.